This TCR beta chain was recorded in a study of blood T cell repertoires in COVID-19. The CDR3 is made up of 13 amino acids. Unmatched junction bases numbered 8, after V lost 3 bases and J lost 13 bases. In this sample, this clone turned up once. Authors' methods: Estimation of nucleated cell counts was performed using reference gene primer amplification. The table came from immunoSEQ multiplex PCR; TCRdb's copy has only in-frame clones and leaves some out. V and J calls plus clone size are reproduced from that table; the DNA served to infer D and trimming. The sample lists roughly 100,000 clones; over 75% were seen once.

Material for sequencing was peripheral blood. The V call is TRBV12-3 or TRBV12-4, the J call TRBJ1-2; 10 nucleotides match TRBD1. This receptor was taken from a human donor in a cohort sampled during active or convalescent COVID-19. The CDR3 DNA reads as TGTGCCAGCAGTTTGGTTGGGACAGGGGTTAGCACCTTC. Encoded protein: CASSLVGTGVSTF.